Following are 15 T cell receptor beta chains from one sample sequenced in a study of PD-1 blockade in mismatch repair-deficient tumors. TCRdb keeps only in-frame clones here, not all; method: immunoSEQ multiplex PCR. The sample holds about 100,000 clones, roughly four fifths seen once. The input for sequencing was peripheral blood, taken 35 to 37 weeks after starting pembrolizumab. Receptors were obtained from an adult with mismatch repair-deficient cancer.

The rearrangement joins TRBV4-1 to TRBJ1-5; D ambiguous. Germline V gives CDR1 MGHRA, CDR2 YSYEKL. V was cut by 1 base and J by 0 bases, with 7 bases left in between. This CDR3 region has 15 residues. The CDR3 DNA sequence: TGCGCCAGCAGCCAAGGGGTATCTAGCAATCAGCCCCAGCATTTT. This sequence encodes CASSQGVSSNQPQHF.

The chain recombines TRBV4-2 with TRBJ2-1; TRBD2 might be the D (6 bases). Germline CDR1 and CDR2: LGHNA and YNFKEQ. V was cut by 2 bases and J by 2 bases, with 13 bases left in between. CDR3 length equals 16 residues. CDR3 in amino acids: CASSQNPGRTYNEQFF. DNA of the CDR3: TGTGCCAGCAGCCAAAATCCCGGGAGAACCTACAATGAGCAGTTCTTC.

V gene TRBV5-1 combines with J gene TRBJ1-2; the D gene is possibly TRBD1 (5 bases). Germline-derived CDR1 and CDR2 are SGHRS and YFSETQ. V shed 1 base and J shed 3 bases, with 13 bases lying between them. This CDR3 is 15 amino acids long. CDR3 loop: CASSLRGPEDYGYTF. CDR3 nucleotide sequence: TGCGCCAGCAGCTTGAGGGGACCGGAGGACTATGGCTACACCTTC. Supplemented by reference TRBV5-1 and TRBJ1-2, the full variable domain reads KAGVTQTPRYLIKTRGQQVTLSCSPISGHRSVSWYQQTPGQGLQFLFEYFSETQRNKGNFPGRFSGRQFSNSRSEMNVSTLELGDSALYLCASSLRGPEDYGYTFGSGTRLTVV.

The rearrangement joins TRBV7-8 to TRBJ2-3; 11 nucleotides agree with TRBD2. This CDR3 region has 18 residues. Germline CDR1 and CDR2: SGHVS and FQNEAQ. J was trimmed by 2 bases and V by 2 bases; bases with no gene match: 9. The CDR3 reads CASSLLAGGFGLTDTQYF. The CDR3 bases are TGTGCCAGCAGCTTACTAGCGGGAGGTTTTGGCCTCACAGATACGCAGTATTTT.

The rearrangement joins TRBV27 to TRBJ2-1; D is unclear. The CDR3 runs 11 residues. Trimming removed 0 bases at V and 6 bases at J, with 0 bases between. Germline lookup yields CDR1 MNHEY and CDR2 SMNVEV (reference sequence). The CDR3 DNA reads as TGTGCCAGCAGTTTATCCAATGAGCAGTTCTTC. Translation: CASSLSNEQFF.

The chain uses TRBV2 and TRBJ2-1; no reliable D call. This CDR3 spans 10 amino acids. Germline V gives CDR1 SNHLY, CDR2 FYNNEI. Between the trimmed V and J ends, which lost 6 bases and 5 bases, there was a span of 2 bases. CDR3 in amino acids: CASRDNEQFF. CDR3 DNA sequence: TGTGCCAGCAGGGACAATGAGCAGTTCTTC.

The DNA of the CDR3 is TGTGCCAGCAGCCTACAGGGGTCCAATGAGCAGTTCTTC. This codes for CASSLQGSNEQFF. The chain recombines TRBV21-1 with TRBJ2-1; TRBD1 is the table's D call and was not checked against the DNA. TRBV21-1 has pseudogene status. The CDR3 sequence is 13 residues long.

The rearrangement links TRBV5-3 to TRBJ2-3; D ambiguous. TRBV5-3 is known as an ORF, though its function is uncertain. The CDR3 is made up of 11 amino acids. Trimming took 2 bases from V and 7 from J, leaving 5 bases between them. The CDR3 bases are TGTGCCAGAAGCTTAATATATACGCAGTATTTT. Amino acid sequence: CARSLIYTQYF.

The rearrangement uses TRBV15 and TRBJ2-7; D perhaps matches TRBD1 (6 bases). Germline assignment: CDR1 LNHNV and CDR2 YYDKDF (reference sequence). The CDR3 sequence is 12 residues long. The V end was cut by 0 bases, the J end by 10 bases, with 10 bases between. In DNA form, the CDR3 reads TGTGCCACCAGCAGAGATCTGGGACACCAGTACTTC. Amino acid sequence: CATSRDLGHQYF. The whole variable domain, remainder taken from reference TRBV15 and TRBJ2-7, is DAMVIQNPRYQVTQFGKPVTLSCSQTLNHNVMYWYQQKSSQAPKLLFHYYDKDFNNEADTPDNFQSRRPNTSFCFLDIRSPGLGDTAMYLCATSRDLGHQYFGPGTRLTVT.

The rearrangement links TRBV11-3 to TRBJ2-7, with D unclear. The CDR3 runs to 15 residues. CDR1 SGHNT and CDR2 YENEEA come from the germline V gene. The V gene lost 1 base and the J gene lost 5 bases, with 15 bases spanning the gap. The CDR3 here is CASSLGAGRSNEQYF. The CDR3 DNA follows: TGTGCCAGCAGCTTAGGTGCTGGCAGAAGCAACGAGCAGTACTTC.

The CDR3 DNA reads as TGTGCCAGCAGCGTATGGACGGGGGGAACCAATGAGCAGTTCTTC. Translation: CASSVWTGGTNEQFF. This chain connects TRBV9 to TRBJ2-1; the match to TRBD2 covers 7 bases. Trimming took 1 base from V and 6 from J; bases not matched to a gene: 7. This CDR3 has 15 residues. Germline CDR1 SGDLS, CDR2 YYNGEE.

The V and J genes are TRBV6-5 and TRBJ1-1, with 7 nucleotides matching TRBD1. Germline-derived CDR1 and CDR2 are MNHEY and SVGAGI. With 8 bases clipped from V and 1 base from J, the junction kept 4 bases outside the gene matches. There are 13 residues in the CDR3. CDR3 loop: CASPKGANTEAFF. The CDR3 coding sequence is TGTGCCAGCCCGAAGGGGGCGAACACTGAAGCTTTCTTT.

This rearrangement joins TRBV9 to TRBJ2-3; 8 bases are a match to TRBD2. Germline V gene data show CDR1 as SGDLS and CDR2 as YYNGEE. This CDR3 region has 16 residues. V was clipped by 4 bases and J by 2 bases; unmatched bases: 9. The CDR3 region is CASSSRGLGNTDTQYF. Written as DNA, the CDR3 is TGTGCCAGCAGCTCCCGGGGACTAGGGAACACAGATACGCAGTATTTT.

The gene calls are TRBV9 and TRBJ1-1, with a tentative D call TRBD1 (6 bases). V shed 7 bases and J shed 4 bases, with 17 bases lying between them. Looked up from germline, CDR1 is SGDLS and CDR2 is YYNGEE. The CDR3 runs to 14 residues. The CDR3 loop reads CASGHGRGGTEAFF. The DNA of the CDR3 is TGTGCCAGCGGCCACGGTAGGGGGGGCACTGAAGCTTTCTTT.

This chain connects TRBV29-1 to TRBJ1-2; 9 bases are a match to TRBD1. The CDR3 extends over 13 amino acids. Looked up from germline, CDR1 is SQVTM and CDR2 is ANQGSEA. V was pared by 4 bases and J by 8 bases, with 8 bases of the junction left unmatched. The CDR3: CSVVTGGKGGYTF. The CDR3 DNA follows: TGCAGCGTTGTAACAGGGGGCAAGGGAGGCTACACCTTC.